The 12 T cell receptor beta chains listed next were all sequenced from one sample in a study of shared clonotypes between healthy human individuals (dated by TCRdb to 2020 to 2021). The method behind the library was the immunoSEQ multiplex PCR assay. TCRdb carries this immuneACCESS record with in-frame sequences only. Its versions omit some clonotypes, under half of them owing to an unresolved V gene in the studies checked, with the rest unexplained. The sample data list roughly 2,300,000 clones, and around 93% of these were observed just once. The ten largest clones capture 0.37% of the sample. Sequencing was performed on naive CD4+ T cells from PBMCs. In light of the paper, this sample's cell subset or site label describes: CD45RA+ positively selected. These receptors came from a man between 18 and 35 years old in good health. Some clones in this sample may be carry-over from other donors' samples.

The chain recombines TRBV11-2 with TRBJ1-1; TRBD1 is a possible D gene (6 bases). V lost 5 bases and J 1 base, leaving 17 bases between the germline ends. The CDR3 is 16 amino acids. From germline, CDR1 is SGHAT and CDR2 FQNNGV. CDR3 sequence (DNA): TGTGCCAGCAGCCGACGGACAGTGGGAAGGAACACTGAAGCTTTCTTT. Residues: CASSRRTVGRNTEAFF.

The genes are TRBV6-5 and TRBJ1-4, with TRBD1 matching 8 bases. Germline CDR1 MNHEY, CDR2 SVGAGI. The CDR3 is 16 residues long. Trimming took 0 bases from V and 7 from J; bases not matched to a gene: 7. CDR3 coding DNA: TGTGCCAGCAGTTACTCGATCGCAGGGGGCATTGAAAAACTGTTTTTT. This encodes CASSYSIAGGIEKLFF.

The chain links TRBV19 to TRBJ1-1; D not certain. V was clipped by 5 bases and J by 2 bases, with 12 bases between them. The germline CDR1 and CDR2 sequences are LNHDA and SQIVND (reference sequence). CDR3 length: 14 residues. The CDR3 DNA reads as TGTGCCAGTAGTCTTAGGGATACAAACACTGAAGCTTTCTTT. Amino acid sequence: CASSLRDTNTEAFF.

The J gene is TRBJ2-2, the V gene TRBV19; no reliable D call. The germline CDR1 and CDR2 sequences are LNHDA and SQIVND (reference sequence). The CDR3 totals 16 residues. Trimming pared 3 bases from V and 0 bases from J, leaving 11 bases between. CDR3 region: CASSIFGGTNTGELFF. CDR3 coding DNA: TGTGCCAGTAGTATTTTCGGCGGTACGAACACCGGGGAGCTGTTTTTT.

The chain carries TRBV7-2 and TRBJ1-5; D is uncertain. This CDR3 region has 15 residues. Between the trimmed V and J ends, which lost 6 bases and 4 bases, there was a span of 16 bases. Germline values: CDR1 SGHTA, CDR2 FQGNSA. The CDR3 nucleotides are TGTGCCAGCAGTCCGACCTCCATAGGGAATCAGCCCCAGCATTTT. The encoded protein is CASSPTSIGNQPQHF.

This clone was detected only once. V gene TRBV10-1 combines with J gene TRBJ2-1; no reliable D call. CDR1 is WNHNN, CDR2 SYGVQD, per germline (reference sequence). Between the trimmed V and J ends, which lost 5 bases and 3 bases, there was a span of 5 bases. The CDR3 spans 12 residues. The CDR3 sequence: CASSSGYNEQFF. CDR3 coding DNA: TGCGCCAGCAGTTCGGGCTACAATGAGCAGTTCTTC.

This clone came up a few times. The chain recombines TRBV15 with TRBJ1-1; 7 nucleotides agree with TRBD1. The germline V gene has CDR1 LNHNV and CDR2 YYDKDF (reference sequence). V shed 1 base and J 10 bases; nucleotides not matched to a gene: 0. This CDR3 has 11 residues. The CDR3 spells CATSRGQGAFF. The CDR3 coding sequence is TGTGCCACCAGCAGAGGACAGGGAGCTTTCTTT.

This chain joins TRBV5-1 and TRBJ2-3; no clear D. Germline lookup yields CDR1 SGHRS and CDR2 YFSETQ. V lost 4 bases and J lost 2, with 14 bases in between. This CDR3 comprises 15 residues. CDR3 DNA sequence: TGCGCCAGCAGCCCCGATCCCGGGCCCACAGATACGCAGTATTTT. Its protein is CASSPDPGPTDTQYF.

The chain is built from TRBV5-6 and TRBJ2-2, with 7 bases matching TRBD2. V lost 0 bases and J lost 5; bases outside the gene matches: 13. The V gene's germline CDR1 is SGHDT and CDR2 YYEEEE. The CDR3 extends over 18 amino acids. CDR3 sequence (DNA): TGTGCCAGCAGCTTGGTAGTCGATGCGGGAGTGAGTACCGGGGAGCTGTTTTTT. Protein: CASSLVVDAGVSTGELFF.

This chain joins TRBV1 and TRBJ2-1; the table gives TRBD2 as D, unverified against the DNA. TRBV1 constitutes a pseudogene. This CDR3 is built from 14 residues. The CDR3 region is CTSSQAVTYNEQFF. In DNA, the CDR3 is TGCACCAGCAGCCAAGCTGTGACTTACAATGAGCAGTTCTTC.

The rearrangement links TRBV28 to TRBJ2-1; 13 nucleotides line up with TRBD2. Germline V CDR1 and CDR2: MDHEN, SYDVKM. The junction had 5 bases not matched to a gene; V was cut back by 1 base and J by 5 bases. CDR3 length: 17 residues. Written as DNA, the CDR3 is TGTGCCAGCAGTTTATTTAGACTAGCGGGAGGACACAATGAGCAGTTCTTC. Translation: CASSLFRLAGGHNEQFF.

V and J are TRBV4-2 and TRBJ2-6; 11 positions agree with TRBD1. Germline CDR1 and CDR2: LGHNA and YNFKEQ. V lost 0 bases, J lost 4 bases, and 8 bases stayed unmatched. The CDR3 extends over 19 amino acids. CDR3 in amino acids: CASSQDLGQGAQGANVLTF. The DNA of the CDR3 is TGTGCCAGCAGCCAAGATCTTGGACAGGGGGCGCAGGGGGCCAACGTCCTGACTTTC.